This is a list of T cell receptor beta chains from one sample in a study of blood T cells in healthy people across ages. TCRdb reprocessed the 5' RACE reads via MiXCR and lists one record per CDR3 protein. The sample contains 1.5 million to 2 million distinct CDR3 sequences, about 50% of which appear only once. The sequencing input was blood. All receptors derive from a woman aged 35 to 49 in good health. CDR3s include the opening cysteine and the closing phenylalanine or tryptophan. D genes are given only for firm matches. Clone size, where shown, is once, few, many, or a class for clones that have expanded.

clone_size d_call j_call v_call cdr3_nt cdr3_aa
few NA TRBJ1-1 TRBV28 TGTGCCAGCAGCGTTTGGGGATCGAACACTGAAGCTTTCTTT CASSVWGSNTEAFF
NA TRBD2 TRBJ2-3 TRBV20-1 TGCAGTGCCAGGACTAGCGCTTTAGATACGCAGTATTTT CSARTSALDTQYF
NA TRBD1 TRBJ1-2 TRBV9 TGTGCCAGCAGCGTAGAAGGGGGCAGCTTCTATGGCTACACCTTC CASSVEGGSFYGYTF
NA NA TRBJ1-4 TRBV4-3 TGCGCCAGCAGCCAACAGCTCCGCAGGACCCTTAATGAAAAACTGTTTTTT CASSQQLRRTLNEKLFF
NA NA TRBJ2-5 TRBV20-1 TGCAGTGCTAGTTTATTTTCAGGGGTTGGAGAGACCCAGTACTTC CSASLFSGVGETQYF
few NA TRBJ2-5 TRBV28 TGTGCCAGCAGTTTACTCGACAGGCCGGAGACCCAGTACTTC CASSLLDRPETQYF
NA NA TRBJ1-6 TRBV5-1 TGCGCCAGCAGCTTGACGGGACCGGGGAATTCACCCCTCCACTTT CASSLTGPGNSPLHF
NA TRBD2 TRBJ2-3 TRBV14 TGTGCCAGCAGCCAAGATCTTAAGCGGGGGGGATATACAGATACGCAGTATTTT CASSQDLKRGGYTDTQYF
NA NA TRBJ2-7 TRBV6-5 TGTGCCAGCAGCCGGACGGCAGGGGCCTACGAGCAGTACTTC CASSRTAGAYEQYF
NA TRBD1 TRBJ2-6 TRBV7-8 TGTGCCAGCAGCTTAAGACAGGGAGACTCTGGGGCCAACGTCCTGACTTTC CASSLRQGDSGANVLTF
NA NA TRBJ2-3 TRBV5-6 TGTGCCAGCTACGGGGGCGGTAACACAGATACGCAGTATTTT CASYGGGNTDTQYF
once NA TRBJ2-7 TRBV29-1 TGCAGCGTTGCTCACTTCAACGAGCAGTACTTC CSVAHFNEQYF
NA TRBD1 TRBJ2-7 TRBV7-8 TGTGCCAGCAGCTTAGACACCGGGACAGGGGTCTACGAGCAGTACTTC CASSLDTGTGVYEQYF
few NA TRBJ2-1 TRBV28 TGTGCCAGCAGTTTATCCTACGCCGAGCAGTTCTTC CASSLSYAEQFF
few NA TRBJ2-7 TRBV29-1 TGCAGCGTTGAAGGGGGGGCAATCCCCTACGAGCAGTACTTC CSVEGGAIPYEQYF
NA TRBD2 TRBJ2-5 TRBV6-1 TGTGCCAGCAGTGCCCCCCGCGCGGGGGGAAAAGAGACCCAGTACTTC CASSAPRAGGKETQYF
few TRBD1 TRBJ2-1 TRBV4-2 TGTGCCAGCAGCCAAGATAGGGACAGGGGTTCCTACAATGAGCAGTTCTTC CASSQDRDRGSYNEQFF
NA NA TRBJ2-7 TRBV6-1 TGTGCCAGCAGAAGCCTAGGTCGCGGGTACGAGCAGTACTTC CASRSLGRGYEQYF
NA TRBD2 TRBJ2-3 TRBV20-1 TGCAGTGCTAGACCAAAGACTAGCGGGGGGTACACAGATACGCAGTATTTT CSARPKTSGGYTDTQYF
NA NA TRBJ2-1 TRBV7-2 TGTGCCAGCAGCTTAGTATTCCGGGGGACCAATGAGCAGTTCTTC CASSLVFRGTNEQFF
NA NA TRBJ2-5 TRBV10-3 TGTGCCATCAGTGAGGGGTTAGGGGGGTCGCAAGAGACCCAGTACTTC CAISEGLGGSQETQYF
NA NA TRBJ2-5 TRBV20-1 TGCAGTGCTAGAGACCTATCAGCAGAGCAGTACTTC CSARDLSAEQYF
NA NA TRBJ1-6 TRBV12-3/TRBV12-4 TGTGCCAGCAGTCTGGACAGTAAAAATTCACCCCTCCACTTT CASSLDSKNSPLHF
NA NA TRBJ1-1 TRBV7-9 TGTGCCAGCAGCACCAATACAGCTATGAACACTGAAGCTTTCTTT CASSTNTAMNTEAFF
NA NA TRBJ1-2 TRBV4-2 TGTGCCAGCAGCCAAGAAGCCGCCCCCCATGGCTACACCTTC CASSQEAAPHGYTF
NA NA TRBJ2-7 TRBV10-3 TGTGCCATCAGTGAGTTGGAGGGATCCTACGAGCAGTACTTC CAISELEGSYEQYF
NA NA TRBJ2-1 TRBV20-1 TGCAGTGCTAGAGGTAGGGGGGGCCTCTACAATGAGCAGTTCTTC CSARGRGGLYNEQFF
NA NA TRBJ2-1 TRBV18 TGTGCCAGCTCACCGGTTAACGATGGGGCCAATGAGCAGTTCTTC CASSPVNDGANEQFF
NA TRBD1 TRBJ2-3 TRBV29-1 TGCAGCGTTGACGGGACAGCGGCCACAGATACGCAGTATTTT CSVDGTAATDTQYF
NA NA TRBJ2-7 TRBV7-2 TGTGCCAGCAGCGCCCCGGGACGCCACTACGAGCAGTACTTC CASSAPGRHYEQYF
NA NA TRBJ1-2 TRBV11-2 TGTGCCAGCAGCTCAGACAGATGGGACTACTATGGCTACACCTTC CASSSDRWDYYGYTF
NA NA TRBJ2-3 TRBV5-1 TGCGCCAGCAGCTCGATTACAGCTTCTAGCACAGATACGCAGTATTTT CASSSITASSTDTQYF
NA NA TRBJ2-5 TRBV7-2 TGTGCCAGCAGCTGGGGGTGGGGGGCCCAAGAGACCCAGTACTTC CASSWGWGAQETQYF
few NA TRBJ2-1 TRBV3-1 TGTGCCAGCAGCCAAACCAGACTAGTTCCTGAGCAGTTCTTC CASSQTRLVPEQFF
many NA TRBJ2-7 TRBV24-1 TGTGCCACCAGTGACTTCCCCGCTTACGAGCAGTACTTC CATSDFPAYEQYF
NA NA TRBJ2-4 TRBV7-2 TGTGCCAGCAGCTTAGGAGGCCCACCGAACATTCAGTACTTC CASSLGGPPNIQYF
NA NA TRBJ1-2 TRBV29-1 TGCAGCGCCCGACGGCACGATGGGGGCTACACCTTC CSARRHDGGYTF
NA TRBD2 TRBJ2-1 TRBV27 TGTGCCAGCAGTCCGGGACTAGCGGCCCCCGGCTCCTACAATGAGCAGTTCTTC CASSPGLAAPGSYNEQFF
few NA TRBJ2-6 TRBV27 TGTGCCAGCAGTTCGGTGGTGAGTGGGGCCAACGTCCTGACTTTC CASSSVVSGANVLTF
NA TRBD1 TRBJ2-3 TRBV27 TGTGCCAGCAGTCTCGGGGACAGGGGGCATACGCAGTATTTT CASSLGDRGHTQYF
NA NA TRBJ2-3 TRBV11-2 TGTGCCAGCAGCCACCTCCGGGACGCCCAGGATACGCAGTATTTT CASSHLRDAQDTQYF